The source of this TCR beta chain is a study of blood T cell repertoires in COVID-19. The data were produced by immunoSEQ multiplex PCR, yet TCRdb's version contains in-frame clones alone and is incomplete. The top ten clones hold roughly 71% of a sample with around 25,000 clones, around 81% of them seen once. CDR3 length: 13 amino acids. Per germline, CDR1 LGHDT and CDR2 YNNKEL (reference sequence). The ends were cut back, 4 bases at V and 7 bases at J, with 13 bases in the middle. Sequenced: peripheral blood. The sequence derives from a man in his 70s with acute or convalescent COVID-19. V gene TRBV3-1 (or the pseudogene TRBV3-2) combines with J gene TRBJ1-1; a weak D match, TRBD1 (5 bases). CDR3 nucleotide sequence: TGTGCCAGCAGCCGAAGGACACGCTTTGAAGCTTTCTTT. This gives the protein CASSRRTRFEAFF.